This TCR beta chain derives from a study of T-cell memory formation after mild COVID-19. Amplification by 5'RACE using constant-segment primers produced TCR alpha and TCR beta cDNA libraries that carried sample barcodes and UMIs. TCRdb re-called the 5' RACE reads through MiXCR, storing one row per CDR3 protein. The profile shows 300,000 to 400,000 distinct CDR3 sequences, about 15% of them singletons. Sequenced material: PBMCs or a T cell subset sorted from them (not recorded which). The TCR originated in a man aged 18 to 30 who had mild COVID-19 (a few samples of this study predate the infection). Cell type and time point are not known.

The CDR3, as DNA: TGTGCCAGCAGCTTACGGCAGACAAGTTATGGCTACACCTTC. Translation: CASSLRQTSYGYTF. V usage is TRBV7-2 and J usage is TRBJ1-2; no clear D. CDR1 and CDR2 (germline): SGHTA, FQGNSA. This CDR3 has 14 residues. The V end was cut by 2 bases, the J end by 5 bases, with 12 bases between.